Shown below are 15 T cell receptor beta chains from a single sample sequenced in a study of a mutant IDH1 vaccine in newly diagnosed glioma. The time point was: week 11, during vaccination. Vaccination comprised doses that each held 300 ug of mutant IDH1 20-mer peptide, plus topical imiquimod. Their antigens are not known. The table came from immunoSEQ multiplex PCR; TCRdb's copy has only in-frame clones and leaves some out. This table holds around 65,000 clones, about four fifths found once. The material sequenced was PBMCs, taken from a glioma patient whose treatment included an IDH1 peptide vaccine. These receptor sequences come from a man between 50 and 59 years old with glioma.

The chain carries TRBV19 and TRBJ2-2; 7 bases agree with TRBD1. The CDR3 runs to 14 residues. V lost 1 base and J lost 7; bases outside the gene matches: 3. Germline CDR1 is LNHDA and CDR2 is SQIVND (reference sequence). CDR3: CASSIGTGGGELFF. The CDR3 DNA reads TGTGCCAGTAGTATAGGGACAGGTGGCGGGGAGCTGTTTTTT.

The chain links TRBV6-6 to TRBJ2-5; D not resolved. Trimming cost V 5 bases and J 1 base, with 11 bases left between them. Germline V gene lookup returns CDR1 MNHNY and CDR2 SVGAGI (reference sequence). The length of the CDR3 is 14 residues. CDR3 amino acids: CASSPSSTQETQYF. Written as DNA, the CDR3 is TGTGCCAGCAGTCCCTCTAGTACCCAAGAGACCCAGTACTTC.

This clone has just one count. V gene TRBV27 combines with J gene TRBJ2-1, with D possibly matching TRBD2 (6 bases). Germline CDR1 is MNHEY and CDR2 is SMNVEV (reference sequence). V lost 1 base, J lost 2 bases, and 9 bases lay in between. The CDR3 length is 15 residues. This CDR3 is CASSLFSGAYNEQFF. Written as DNA, the CDR3 is TGTGCCAGCAGTTTATTCTCGGGAGCCTACAATGAGCAGTTCTTC.

This clone was counted between two and nine times. Other nucleotide sequences in the sample specify the same CDR3. The genes are TRBV4-1 and TRBJ1-1; possible D gene TRBD1, 5 bases. The CDR3 length is 15 residues. Germline values: CDR1 MGHRA, CDR2 YSYEKL. Trimming removed 0 bases at V and 0 bases at J, with 8 bases between. This CDR3 is CASSQDRGLNTEAFF. The CDR3 region has the DNA TGCGCCAGCAGCCAAGATCGGGGGTTGAACACTGAAGCTTTCTTT.

This sequence joins TRBV7-3 and TRBJ1-4; no definite D call. This CDR3 has 15 amino acids. V was clipped by 1 base and J by 4 bases, with 10 bases between them. Germline V gives CDR1 SGHTA, CDR2 FQGTGA. The CDR3 sequence: CASSLKAGFNEKLFF. The CDR3 coding sequence is TGTGCCAGCAGCTTAAAGGCGGGGTTTAATGAAAAACTGTTTTTT.

The V call is TRBV7-9, the J call TRBJ1-4; no firm D call. Trimming removed 5 bases at V and 7 bases at J, with 5 bases between. Germline CDR1 is SEHNR and CDR2 is FQNEAQ (reference sequence). CDR3 length: 11 amino acids. CDR3 residues: CASSLTEKLFF. In nucleotides, the CDR3 is TGTGCCAGCAGCCTGACTGAAAAACTGTTTTTT.

This clone has just a few counts. The chain carries TRBV5-4 and TRBJ2-2; possible D gene TRBD1, 6 bases. Germline CDR1 and CDR2: SGHNT and YYREEE (reference sequence). The CDR3 loop spans 19 amino acids. V lost 3 bases, J lost 1 base, and 22 bases lay in between. The CDR3 loop is CASSSIHIRTVRNTGELFF. CDR3 DNA sequence: TGTGCCAGCAGCTCCATTCATATCCGGACAGTGCGGAACACCGGGGAGCTGTTTTTT.

The chain links TRBV7-2 to TRBJ2-7; TRBD2 aligns across 7 bases. There are 15 residues in the CDR3. With 4 bases clipped from V and 2 bases from J, the junction kept 8 bases outside the gene matches. Germline V gene sequence: CDR1 SGHTA, CDR2 FQGNSA. CDR3 nucleotides: TGTGCCAGCAGCTCCCGAGGGACTAAAGCCTACGAGCAGTACTTC. It encodes CASSSRGTKAYEQYF.

This sequence joins TRBV20-1 and TRBJ1-2; D not resolved. The CDR3 length is 11 residues. V was trimmed by 4 bases and J by 8 bases, leaving 11 bases between them. Germline CDR1 reads DFQATT; CDR2 reads SNEGSKA (reference sequence). In DNA form, the CDR3 reads TGCAGTGCTACCCCGGGAAACGGCTACACCTTC. This codes for CSATPGNGYTF.

The genes are TRBV5-1 and TRBJ2-2; tentative D call: TRBD1 (6 bases). The CDR3 covers 14 residues. Trimming stripped 2 bases from V and 6 bases from J, with 11 bases between. Germline loops: CDR1 SGHRS, CDR2 YFSETQ. The CDR3 DNA reads TGCGCCAGCAGCTTACAGGGATCGGCCGGGGAGCTGTTTTTT. This codes for CASSLQGSAGELFF.

This chain uses TRBV5-8 with TRBJ2-5; 8 positions match TRBD1. Germline V lookup: CDR1 SGHTS, CDR2 YDEGEE. The CDR3 length is 13 residues. The J segment lost 5 bases and the V segment lost 3 bases, leaving 3 bases of the junction unmatched. CDR3 sequence: CASSSRQGETQYF. Here the CDR3 DNA reads TGTGCCAGCAGCTCCAGACAGGGGGAGACCCAGTACTTC. Complete variable domain (other parts from reference TRBV5-8 and TRBJ2-5): EAGVTQSPTHLIKTRGQQATLRCSPISGHTSVYWYQQALGLGLQFLLWYDEGEERNRGNFPPRFSGRQFPNYSSELNVNALELEDSALYLCASSSRQGETQYFGPGTRLLVL.

This chain links TRBV4-2 with TRBJ2-1; D is tentatively TRBD1 or TRBD2 (5 bases each). The CDR3 has 15 residues. Germline V gene sequence: CDR1 LGHNA, CDR2 YNFKEQ. The V gene lost 4 bases and the J gene lost 8 bases, with 18 bases spanning the gap. The CDR3 DNA reads TGTGCCAGCAGCCTACAAGCGGACATACAAGATGAGCAGTTCTTC. This encodes CASSLQADIQDEQFF.

The CDR3 nucleotides read TGTGCCAGTAGTAACGAGGGCACTGAAGCTTTCTTT. This codes for CASSNEGTEAFF. The V gene is TRBV19, the J gene TRBJ1-1; D remains ambiguous. There are 12 residues in the CDR3. V lost 4 bases and J lost 4, with 7 bases in between. Germline V gene lookup returns CDR1 LNHDA and CDR2 SQIVND (reference sequence).

CDR3 in amino acids: CASSQEGGGDSPLHF. CDR3 nucleotide sequence: TGCGCCAGCAGCCAAGAAGGGGGCGGTGATTCACCCCTCCACTTT. J is TRBJ1-6 and V is TRBV4-3; 7 bases fit TRBD1. The CDR3 loop spans 15 amino acids. The ends lost 0 bases at V and 8 bases at J; junction bases unmatched: 4. Germline V gene lookup returns CDR1 LGHNA and CDR2 YSLEER.

The CDR3 loop reads CASSLGQGLYEQYF. CDR3 nucleotide sequence: TGTGCCAGCAGCTTAGGACAGGGCCTCTACGAGCAGTACTTC. The V and J genes are TRBV7-9 and TRBJ2-7; 7 bases agree with TRBD1. Trimming took 1 base from V and 3 from J; bases not matched to a gene: 3. The CDR3 contains 14 residues. Germline CDR1 SEHNR, CDR2 FQNEAQ (reference sequence). Combining the CDR3 with reference TRBV7-9 and TRBJ2-7 gives the whole variable domain DTGVSQNPRHKITKRGQNVTFRCDPISEHNRLYWYRQTLGQGPEFLTYFQNEAQLEKSRLLSDRFSAERPKGSFSTLEIQRTEQGDSAMYLCASSLGQGLYEQYFGPGTRLTVT.